Given below is one TCR beta chain in context. Its antigen is unidentified. The data derive from a study of blood T cells in healthy people across ages. The study's findings and limits: Higher diversity and more naive CD4+ cells were features of long-lived donors, compared to aged donors.

The CDR3 runs 15 residues. The V gene end was trimmed by 6 bases and the J gene end by 2 bases; junction bases not matched to a gene: 8. Germline loops: CDR1 DFQATT, CDR2 SNEGSKA (reference sequence). Primers used in a second PCR of roughly 6 to 11 cycles were a sample-barcoded 5' primer and a J-beta primer mix. TCRdb called the 5' RACE reads again in MiXCR, with one record for every CDR3 protein. The table includes 910,000 or so distinct CDR3 sequences, 51% detected once. The TCR was taken from a woman aged 55 to 70 in good health. The gene calls are TRBV20-1 and TRBJ2-1; 9 nucleotides match TRBD2. The sequenced material came from blood. The CDR3, as DNA: TGCAGTGCCCTGGGGGCGGGAGGGCCCTACAATGAGCAGTTCTTC. Translated: CSALGAGGPYNEQFF.